Many counts were recorded for the clone carrying this T cell receptor beta chain. The investigators amplified TCR beta CDR3 regions from RNA transcripts. TCR CDR3 underwent first-round RT-PCR with the HTBI primer set. TCRdb itself ran the multiplex PCR reads through MiXCR, one entry per CDR3 protein. This table has more than 350,000 distinct CDR3 sequences, 17% appearing once. The data are from a study of T cells in Graves' hyperthyroidism and ophthalmopathy. From germline, CDR1 is MNHNS and CDR2 SASEGT. This CDR3 has 13 residues. V lost 3 bases to trimming and J lost 11 bases, with 14 bases between them.

Sequenced input: blood. The chain combines TRBV6-1 with TRBJ1-5; D gene uncertain. The TCR was taken from a woman aged 25-40 years with Graves' hyperthyroidism that later progressed to Graves' ophthalmopathy. The CDR3 DNA reads as TGTGCCAGCAGTGATAGACCGGGTGGGACCCAGCATTTT. Residues: CASSDRPGGTQHF.